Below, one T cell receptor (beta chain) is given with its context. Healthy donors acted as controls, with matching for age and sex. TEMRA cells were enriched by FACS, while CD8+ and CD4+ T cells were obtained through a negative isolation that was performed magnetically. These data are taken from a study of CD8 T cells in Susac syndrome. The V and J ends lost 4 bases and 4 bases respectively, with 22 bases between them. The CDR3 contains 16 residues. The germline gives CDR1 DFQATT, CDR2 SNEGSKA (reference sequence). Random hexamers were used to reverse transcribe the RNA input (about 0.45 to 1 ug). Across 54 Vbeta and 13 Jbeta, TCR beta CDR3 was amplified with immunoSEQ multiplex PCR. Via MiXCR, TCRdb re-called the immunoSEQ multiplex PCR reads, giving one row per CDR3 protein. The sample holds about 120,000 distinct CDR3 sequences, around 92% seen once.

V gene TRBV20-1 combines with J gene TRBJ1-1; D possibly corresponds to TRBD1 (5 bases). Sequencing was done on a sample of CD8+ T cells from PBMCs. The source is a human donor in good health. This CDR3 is CSATYGAASRVTEAFF. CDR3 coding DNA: TGCAGTGCTACTTACGGGGCAGCCAGCCGTGTCACTGAAGCTTTCTTT.